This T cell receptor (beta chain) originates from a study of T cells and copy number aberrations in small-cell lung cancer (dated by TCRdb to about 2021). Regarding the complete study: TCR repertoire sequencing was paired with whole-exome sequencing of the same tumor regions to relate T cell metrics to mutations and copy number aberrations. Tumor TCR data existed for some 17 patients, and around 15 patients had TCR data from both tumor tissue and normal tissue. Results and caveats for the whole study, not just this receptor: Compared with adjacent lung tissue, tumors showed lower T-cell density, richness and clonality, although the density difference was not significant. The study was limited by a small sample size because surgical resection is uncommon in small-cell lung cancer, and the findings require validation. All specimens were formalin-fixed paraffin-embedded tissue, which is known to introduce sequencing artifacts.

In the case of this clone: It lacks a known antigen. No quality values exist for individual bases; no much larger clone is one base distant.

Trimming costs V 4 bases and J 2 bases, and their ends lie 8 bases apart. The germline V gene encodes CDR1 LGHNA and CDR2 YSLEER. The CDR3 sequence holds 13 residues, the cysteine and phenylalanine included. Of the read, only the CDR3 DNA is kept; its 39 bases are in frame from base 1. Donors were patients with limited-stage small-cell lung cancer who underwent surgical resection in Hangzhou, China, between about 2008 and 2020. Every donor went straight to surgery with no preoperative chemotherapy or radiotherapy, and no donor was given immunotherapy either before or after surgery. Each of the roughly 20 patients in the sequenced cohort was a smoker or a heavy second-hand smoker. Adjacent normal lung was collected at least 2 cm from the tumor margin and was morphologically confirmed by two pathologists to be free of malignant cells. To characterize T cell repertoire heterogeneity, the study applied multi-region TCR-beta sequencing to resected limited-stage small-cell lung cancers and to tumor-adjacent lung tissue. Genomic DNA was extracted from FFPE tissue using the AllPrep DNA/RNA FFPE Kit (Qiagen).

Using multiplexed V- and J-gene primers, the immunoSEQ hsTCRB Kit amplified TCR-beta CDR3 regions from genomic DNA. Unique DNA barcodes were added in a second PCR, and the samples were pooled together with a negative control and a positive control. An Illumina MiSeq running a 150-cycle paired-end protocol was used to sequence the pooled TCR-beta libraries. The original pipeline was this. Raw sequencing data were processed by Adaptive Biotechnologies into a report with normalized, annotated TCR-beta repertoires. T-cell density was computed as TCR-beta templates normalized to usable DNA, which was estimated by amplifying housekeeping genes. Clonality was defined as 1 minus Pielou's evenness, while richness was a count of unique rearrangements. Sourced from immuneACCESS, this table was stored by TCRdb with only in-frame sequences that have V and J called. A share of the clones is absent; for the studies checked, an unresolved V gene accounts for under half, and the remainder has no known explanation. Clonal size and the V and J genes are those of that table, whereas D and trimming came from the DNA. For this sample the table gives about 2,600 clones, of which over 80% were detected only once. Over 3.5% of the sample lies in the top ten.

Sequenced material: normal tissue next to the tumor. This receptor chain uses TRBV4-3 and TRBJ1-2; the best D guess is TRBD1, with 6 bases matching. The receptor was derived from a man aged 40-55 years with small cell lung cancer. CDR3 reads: CASSRGQNYGYTF. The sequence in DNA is TGCGCCAGCAGCCGAGGACAGAACTATGGCTACACCTTC.